The present T cell receptor beta chain was sequenced within a study of naive and memory T cell subsets. Two oligonucleotides, mixed equimolar, formed the beta constant-region primer covering TRBC1 and TRBC2. TCRdb re-derived calls from the UMI-ligation and nested PCR reads in MiXCR, one entry per CDR3 protein. The sample shows around 40,000 distinct CDR3 sequences, approximately 12% of them seen only once. This clonotype was seen ten or more times. Trimming left V 6 bases short and J 2 bases short, with 18 bases between. Germline lookup yields CDR1 MDHEN and CDR2 SYDVKM. The CDR3 spans 16 residues. This receptor was identified in a human donor in good health. The material sequenced was effector memory CD4+ T cells from blood. The subset: effector memory, CD45RA- CD27-. V is TRBV28 and J is TRBJ2-3, with D tentatively TRBD1 (5 bases). CDR3 in DNA: TGTGCCAGCAGCTTACCCATGCAGGGTTCCACAGATACGCAGTATTTT. It yields the protein CASSLPMQGSTDTQYF.